Presented here are 27 T cell receptor beta chains from one specimen sequenced in a study of identical twins. TCRdb analysed the 5' RACE reads with MiXCR anew, one entry per CDR3 protein. There are about 1.7 million distinct CDR3 sequences in the sample; around a third occur only once, and 0.25% to 0.3% lies in the top ten. Sequenced material: cord blood. Receptors originate from a newborn girl in good health.

This sequence joins TRBV29-1 and TRBJ2-7; TRBD2 matches 13 bases. Losses at the gene ends were 6 bases for V and 3 bases for J; bases not matched to a gene: 2. Germline V gene sequence: CDR1 SQVTM, CDR2 ANQGSEA. The CDR3 is 13 amino acids. The CDR3 spells CSVGTSGDYEQYF. For the CDR3, the DNA is TGCAGCGTGGGGACTAGCGGGGACTACGAGCAGTACTTC.

The chain recombines TRBV28 with TRBJ2-2, with D possibly being TRBD1 or TRBD2 (5 bases each). Looked up from germline, CDR1 is MDHEN and CDR2 is SYDVKM. V was shortened by 4 bases and J by 3 bases, with 15 bases between the two germline ends. The CDR3 totals 16 residues. DNA of the CDR3: TGTGCCAGCAGTTCCCCGGTGGGGGTTTACACCGGGGAGCTGTTTTTT. It codes for CASSSPVGVYTGELFF.

The chain couples TRBV5-1 to TRBJ2-5; TRBD1 aligns across 9 bases. The CDR3 spans 15 residues. V was pared by 3 bases and J by 4 bases, with 7 bases of the junction left unmatched. From germline, CDR1 is SGHRS and CDR2 YFSETQ. The CDR3 DNA is TGCGCCAGCAGCTCCGGGACAGGGACGGGAGAGACCCAGTACTTC. Residues: CASSSGTGTGETQYF. Supplemented by reference TRBV5-1 and TRBJ2-5, the full variable domain reads KAGVTQTPRYLIKTRGQQVTLSCSPISGHRSVSWYQQTPGQGLQFLFEYFSETQRNKGNFPGRFSGRQFSNSRSEMNVSTLELGDSALYLCASSSGTGTGETQYFGPGTRLLVL.

V and J are TRBV12-3 or TRBV12-4 and TRBJ1-2; D gene uncertain. The CDR3 contains 12 residues. V shed 6 bases and J shed 5 bases, with 10 bases lying between them. Here the CDR3 DNA reads TGTGCCAGCAGCCGGCAGACGTATGGCTACACCTTC. Its protein product is CASSRQTYGYTF.

A few counts support this clonotype. The rearrangement links TRBV2 to TRBJ1-6; TRBD1 matches 12 bases. Germline CDR1 is SNHLY and CDR2 is FYNNEI. The junction had 9 bases not matched to a gene; V was cut back by 5 bases and J by 10 bases. The CDR3 totals 16 residues. The CDR3 DNA follows: TGTGCCAGCAGTCGACGGGACAGGGGGCTCGGATCACCCCTCCACTTT. Translation: CASSRRDRGLGSPLHF.

This clonotype has a handful of counts. CDR3 DNA: TGTGCCAGCAGCCAAGAGCCTCATATCGGGACAGGTAATGAGCAGTTCTTC. Protein product: CASSQEPHIGTGNEQFF. The rearrangement uses TRBV3-1 and TRBJ2-1; 8 bases align to TRBD1. Germline lookup yields CDR1 LGHDT and CDR2 YNNKEL (reference sequence). The CDR3 length is 17 residues. V lost 0 bases, J lost 7 bases, and 11 bases stayed unmatched.

This clonotype has more than one count but fewer than ten. The chain employs TRBV5-1 and TRBJ1-1, with D uncertain. The CDR3 length is 14 residues. Trimming shortened V by 0 bases and J by 1 base, and 7 bases separated the two germline ends. CDR1 SGHRS and CDR2 YFSETQ come from the germline V gene. The CDR3 sequence is CASSLAAQNTEAFF. The CDR3 bases are TGCGCCAGCAGCTTGGCCGCACAGAACACTGAAGCTTTCTTT.

The chain uses TRBV7-2 and TRBJ2-1; unclear D gene. Trimming removed 1 base from V and 6 bases from J, with 10 bases in between. Per the germline V gene, CDR1 is SGHTA and CDR2 is FQGNSA. CDR3 length: 14 residues. The CDR3 DNA is TGTGCCAGCAGCTTAGGGCTAGTACTCAATGAGCAGTTCTTC. As protein: CASSLGLVLNEQFF.

Of note for this clonotype: One end of the junction varies from germline; a read error may be responsible. This rearrangement joins TRBV4-2 to TRBJ2-3; 10 positions agree with TRBD2. The germline CDR1 and CDR2 sequences are LGHNA and YNFKEQ. The CDR3 has 16 amino acids. For the CDR3, the DNA is TGTGCCGGCAGCCAACGTCTAGCGGGGGCGGTAGATACGCAGTATTTT. Translation: CAGSQRLAGAVDTQYF.

This rearrangement joins TRBV2 to TRBJ2-7; D is possibly TRBD1 (5 bases). There are 14 residues in the CDR3. V lost 1 base and J 5 bases, leaving 12 bases between the germline ends. Looked up from germline, CDR1 is SNHLY and CDR2 is FYNNEI. CDR3 in amino acids: CASSEDRQGHEQYF. CDR3 nucleotide sequence: TGTGCCAGCAGTGAAGATCGGCAGGGCCACGAGCAGTACTTC.

The chain uses TRBV3-1 and TRBJ2-7, with no clear D. The CDR3 sequence is 13 residues long. The V and J ends lost 8 bases and 0 bases respectively, with 11 bases between them. CDR1 and CDR2 (germline): LGHDT, YNNKEL (reference sequence). CDR3 protein: CASGLASSYEQYF. The CDR3 bases are TGTGCCAGCGGCCTCGCGAGCTCCTACGAGCAGTACTTC.

The gene calls are TRBV9 and TRBJ2-1, with D maybe TRBD2 (7 bases). With 0 bases removed from V and 9 bases from J, the gap between germline ends came to 19 bases. Germline V gene lookup returns CDR1 SGDLS and CDR2 YYNGEE. The CDR3 is 16 residues long. This chain's CDR3 is CASSVESQGRGREQFF. In nucleotides, the CDR3 is TGTGCCAGCAGCGTAGAGTCCCAGGGGAGGGGACGTGAGCAGTTCTTC.

This clonotype was counted only a few times. The chain is built from TRBV9 and TRBJ1-2; D ambiguous. The CDR3 totals 13 residues. Germline V gives CDR1 SGDLS, CDR2 YYNGEE. The ends were cut back, 1 base at V and 7 bases at J, with 11 bases in the middle. CDR3 coding DNA: TGTGCCAGCAGCGTAAGCTCCCTGGTTGGCTACACCTTC. Translating it yields CASSVSSLVGYTF.

The V gene is TRBV7-9, the J gene TRBJ2-3; unclear D gene. V was trimmed by 6 bases and J by 6 bases, leaving 13 bases between them. From germline, CDR1 is SEHNR and CDR2 FQNEAQ (reference sequence). The CDR3 covers 13 residues. CDR3 amino acids: CASRHGARDTQYF. In DNA form, the CDR3 reads TGTGCCAGCAGACACGGCGCCCGCGATACGCAGTATTTT.

The chain uses TRBV20-1 and TRBJ1-3; 8 bases agree with TRBD1. Germline V CDR1 and CDR2: DFQATT, SNEGSKA (reference sequence). The CDR3 totals 14 residues. V lost 0 bases to trimming and J lost 4 bases; unmatched junction nucleotides: 2. This CDR3 reads CSARDRGRGNTIYF. As DNA, the CDR3 is TGCAGTGCTAGAGACAGGGGGCGCGGAAACACCATATATTTT.

This clonotype was picked up many times. One end of the junction fails to match germline, which may point to a read error. This rearrangement joins TRBV5-1 to TRBJ1-4, with a tentative D call TRBD1 (5 bases). This CDR3 is 14 amino acids long. Germline loops: CDR1 SGHRS, CDR2 YFSETQ. The CDR3 DNA is TGTGCCAGCAGCTTACAGGCAACTAATGAAAAACTGTTTTTT. It encodes CASSLQATNEKLFF.

This clonotype was counted a few times. The chain combines TRBV20-1 with TRBJ2-3, with 13 bases that match TRBD2. Germline V lookup: CDR1 DFQATT, CDR2 SNEGSKA (reference sequence). CDR3 size: 17 residues. The V and J ends lost 6 bases and 5 bases, in that order; junction bases with no gene match: 14. The CDR3: CSAPGTSGTPDGDTQYF. The CDR3 DNA reads as TGCAGTGCGCCCGGGACTAGCGGGACACCCGATGGAGATACGCAGTATTTT.

The chain couples TRBV20-1 to TRBJ2-3; TRBD2 is a possible D gene (5 bases). CDR3 length equals 14 residues. The V gene's germline CDR1 is DFQATT and CDR2 SNEGSKA (reference sequence). Trimming took 7 bases from V and 0 from J, leaving 14 bases between them. This CDR3 reads CSGVGLPSTDTQYF. The CDR3 DNA reads as TGCAGTGGCGTTGGACTGCCCAGCACAGATACGCAGTATTTT.

This sequence joins TRBV4-2 and TRBJ2-1; TRBD2 matches at 13 bases. This CDR3 is built from 17 residues. Trimming took 4 bases from V and 9 from J; bases not matched to a gene: 12. Germline V gives CDR1 LGHNA, CDR2 YNFKEQ. CDR3 in amino acids: CASSRPEELAGGGEQFF. In DNA, the CDR3 is TGTGCCAGCAGCCGCCCGGAGGAACTAGCGGGAGGGGGTGAGCAGTTCTTC.

This clonotype was detected ten times or more. The chain couples TRBV12-3 or TRBV12-4 to TRBJ2-5, with no clear D. The CDR3 runs to 13 residues. Trimming took off 6 bases at V and 5 bases at J, with 13 bases between the two ends. The CDR3 region is CASSQRKRETQYF. The CDR3 DNA follows: TGTGCCAGCAGCCAAAGAAAAAGGGAGACCCAGTACTTC.

As regards this clonotype: A much larger clone lies a single base off, so this may be a read error. This chain uses TRBV12-3 or TRBV12-4 with TRBJ2-5, with D maybe TRBD2 (6 bases). This CDR3 is built from 15 residues. In DNA, the CDR3 is TGTGTCAGCAGTCCCAGGGACTTTAGTGGTGAGACCCAGTACTTC. Its protein product is CVSSPRDFSGETQYF.

The CDR3 nucleotides are TGTGCCAGCAGCTCAGCATCTGGGGGTAGTCAGCCCCAGCATTTT. Its protein is CASSSASGGSQPQHF. This chain connects TRBV11-2 to TRBJ1-5, with a weak D call TRBD1 (5 bases). The CDR3 has 15 residues. Trimming removed 4 bases at V and 6 bases at J, with 16 bases between. Germline V gene sequence: CDR1 SGHAT, CDR2 FQNNGV.

This clonotype was counted a few times. The chain recombines TRBV18 with TRBJ2-1, with 7 bases that match TRBD2. The J call is uncertain, as TRBJ2-7 better fits the DNA end. Germline V gives CDR1 KGHSH, CDR2 LQKENI. This CDR3 is built from 15 residues. The CDR3 DNA is TGTGCCAGCTCACCACTGAGCGGGAAATACAATGAGCAGTACTTC. Its translation is CASSPLSGKYNEQYF.

This clonotype appeared a few times. J is TRBJ1-1 and V is TRBV20-1; D is unresolved. Trimming left V 0 bases short and J 3 bases short, with 5 bases between. The length of the CDR3 is 12 residues. Germline CDR1 is DFQATT and CDR2 is SNEGSKA (reference sequence). The CDR3 DNA follows: TGCAGTGCTAGAGAGTTTGACACTGAAGCTTTCTTT. Its protein product is CSAREFDTEAFF.

This clonotype was seen a few times. The rearrangement joins TRBV20-1 to TRBJ2-7; D not certain. The J call may be in error: the DNA end matches TRBJ2-5 better. Germline assignment: CDR1 DFQATT and CDR2 SNEGSKA (reference sequence). This CDR3 has 14 amino acids. CDR3 DNA: TGCAGTGCTAGAGCTTCCCCCACAAAGGAGACCCAGTACTTC. As protein: CSARASPTKETQYF.

In regard to this clonotype: One end of the junction varies from germline; a read error may be responsible. CDR3 in amino acids: CSARDPLAAPYNGQFF. The CDR3 nucleotides read TGCAGTGCTAGAGATCCCCTAGCGGCCCCTTACAATGGGCAGTTCTTC. The chain employs TRBV20-1 and TRBJ2-1; 7 bases are shared with TRBD2. This CDR3 is built from 16 residues. CDR1 and CDR2 from the germline V gene are DFQATT and SNEGSKA (reference sequence).

This clonotype was seen more than once but under ten times. The chain recombines TRBV10-3 with TRBJ1-2; 7 nucleotides align to TRBD1. The CDR3 runs 13 residues. Germline CDR1 is ENHRY and CDR2 is SYGVKD. V gave up 11 bases and J gave up 4 bases; unmatched junction bases: 10. CDR3 loop: CASDPGTVYGYTF. The CDR3 DNA reads TGTGCCTCCGACCCAGGGACAGTCTATGGCTACACCTTC.